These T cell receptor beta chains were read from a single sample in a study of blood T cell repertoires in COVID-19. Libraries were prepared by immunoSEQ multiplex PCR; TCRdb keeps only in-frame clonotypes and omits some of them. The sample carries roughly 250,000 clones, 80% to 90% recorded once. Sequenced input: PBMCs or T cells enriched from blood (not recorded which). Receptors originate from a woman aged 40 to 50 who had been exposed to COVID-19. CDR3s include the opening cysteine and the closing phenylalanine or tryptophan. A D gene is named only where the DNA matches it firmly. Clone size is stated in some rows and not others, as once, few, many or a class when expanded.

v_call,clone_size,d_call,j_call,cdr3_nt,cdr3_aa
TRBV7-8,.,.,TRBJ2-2,TGTGCCAGCATCTATGGTTACGGGGAGCTGTTTTTT,CASIYGYGELFF
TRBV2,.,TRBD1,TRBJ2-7,TGTGCCAGCGGGGCGGACAGGGGCTACGAGCAGTACTTC,CASGADRGYEQYF
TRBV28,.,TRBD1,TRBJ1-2,TGTGCCAGCAGTCCGTCGGACAGGGCCTATGGCTACACCTTC,CASSPSDRAYGYTF
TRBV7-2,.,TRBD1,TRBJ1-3,TGTGCCAGCAGCAGCAGGGGGTTGAAGGGAAACACCATATATTTT,CASSSRGLKGNTIYF
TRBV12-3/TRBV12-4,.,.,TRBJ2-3,TGTGCCAGCAGTTTCCTCACAGATACGCAGTATTTT,CASSFLTDTQYF
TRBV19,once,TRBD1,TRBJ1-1,TGTGCCAGTAGTGTAGGACAGGCGAACACTGAAGCTTTCTTT,CASSVGQANTEAFF
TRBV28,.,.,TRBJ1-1,TGTGCCAGCAGACCATTTTCGGGGGAGACTGAAGCTTTCTTT,CASRPFSGETEAFF
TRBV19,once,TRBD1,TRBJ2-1,TGTGCCAGTAGTATAGGACAGGGAGTCTGGGAGCAGTTCTTC,CASSIGQGVWEQFF
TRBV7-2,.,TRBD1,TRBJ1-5,TGTGCCAGCAATCCGGGACAGGTAGATCAGCCCCAGCATTTT,CASNPGQVDQPQHF
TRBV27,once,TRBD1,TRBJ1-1,TGTGCCAGCAGTTTTACAGGGGGGATGAACACTGAAGCTTTCTTT,CASSFTGGMNTEAFF
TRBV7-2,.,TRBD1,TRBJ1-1,TGTGCCAGCAGCCGGACAGGTGACACTGAAGCTTTCTTT,CASSRTGDTEAFF
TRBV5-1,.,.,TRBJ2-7,TGCGCCAGCAGCCCGACTGTCTCCTACGAGCAGTACTTC,CASSPTVSYEQYF
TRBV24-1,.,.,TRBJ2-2,TGTGCCACCAGTGGTAACCAGGAACCCGGGGAGCTGTTTTTT,CATSGNQEPGELFF
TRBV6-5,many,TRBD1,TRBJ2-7,TGTGCCAGCAGCTCAGGGGGCTACGAGCAGTACTTC,CASSSGGYEQYF
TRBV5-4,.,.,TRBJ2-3,TGTGCCAGCAGCTTCGGCACAGATACGCAGTATTTT,CASSFGTDTQYF
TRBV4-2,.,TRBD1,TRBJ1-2,TGTGCCAGCAGCCAAGATTGGGACAGGGATTACGGCTACACCTTC,CASSQDWDRDYGYTF
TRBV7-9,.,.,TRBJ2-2,TGTGCCAGCAGCTCGCGCAGGGGAGCGAACACCGGGGAGCTGTTTTTT,CASSSRRGANTGELFF
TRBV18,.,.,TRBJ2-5,TGTGCCAGCTCACCGGGCGAAACCATTCCCGGAGAGACCCAGTACTTC,CASSPGETIPGETQYF
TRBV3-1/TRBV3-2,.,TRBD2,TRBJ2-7,TGTGCCAGCAGCCAACCTGGGGGGGGACCCTACGAGCAGTACTTC,CASSQPGGGPYEQYF
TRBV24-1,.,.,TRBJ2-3,TGTGCCACCAGTGATTTGAGGGGCTTGGGCACAGATACGCAGTATTTT,CATSDLRGLGTDTQYF
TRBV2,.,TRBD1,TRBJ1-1,TGTGCCAGCAACTTCGACAGGGCGGATGAAGCTTTCTTT,CASNFDRADEAFF
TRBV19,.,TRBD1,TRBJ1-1,TGTGCCAGTAGTAATCCGGGACAGGGGATGAACACTGAAGCTTTCTTT,CASSNPGQGMNTEAFF
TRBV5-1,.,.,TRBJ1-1,TGTGCCAGCAGCACCGACAGATTCACTGAAGCTTTCTTT,CASSTDRFTEAFF
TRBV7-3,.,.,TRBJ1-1,TGTGCCAGCAGCTTATACAACAGGGTGAACACTGAAGCTTTCTTT,CASSLYNRVNTEAFF
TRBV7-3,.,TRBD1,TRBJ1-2,TGTGCCAGCAGCTTAAATATGGGGGGACAGGGCTATGGCTACACCTTC,CASSLNMGGQGYGYTF
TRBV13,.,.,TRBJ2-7,TGTGCCAGCAGCGTCGGGACTCCCGGGGAGCAGTACTTC,CASSVGTPGEQYF
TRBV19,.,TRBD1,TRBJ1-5,TGTGCCACAATAAAAAACTCGAACAGGGGAGGAAATCAGCCCCAGCATTTT,CATIKNSNRGGNQPQHF
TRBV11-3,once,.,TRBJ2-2,TGTGCCAGCAGTCAGGAGGGCTTCACCGGGGAGCTGTTTTTT,CASSQEGFTGELFF
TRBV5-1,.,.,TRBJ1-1,TGCGCCAGCAGCTTCAGGGAGAACACTGAAGCTTTCTTT,CASSFRENTEAFF
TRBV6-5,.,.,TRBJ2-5,TGTGCCAGCAGTAAAACAGGGAATAATCAAGAGACCCAGTACTTC,CASSKTGNNQETQYF
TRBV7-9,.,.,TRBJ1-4,TGTGCCAGCAGTCTAACTTTGGGCAAAAATGAAAAACTGTTTTTT,CASSLTLGKNEKLFF
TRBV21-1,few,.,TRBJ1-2,TGTGCCAGCCCTTTGGAAGGGGAAGGATATGGCTACACCTTC,CASPLEGEGYGYTF
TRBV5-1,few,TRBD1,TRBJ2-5,TGCGCCAGCAGCCAAGGGACAGGGGTGGAGACCCAGTACTTC,CASSQGTGVETQYF
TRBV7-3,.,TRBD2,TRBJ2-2,TGTGCCAGCAGCCCCCGCGGGAGAAGAGGTGCCGGGGAGCTGTTTTTT,CASSPRGRRGAGELFF
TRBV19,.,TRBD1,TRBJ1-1,TGTGCCAGTAGCGCACTACAGGGGATTAAGGATGAAGCTTTCTTT,CASSALQGIKDEAFF
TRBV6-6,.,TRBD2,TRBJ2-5,TGTGCCAGCAGTCCCGCTTGGAGCGGGGTTAGTTCATTCCAAGAGACCCAGTACTTC,CASSPAWSGVSSFQETQYF
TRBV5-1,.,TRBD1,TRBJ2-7,TGCGCCAGCAGCTTAGGGACAGTCGAGCAGTACTTC,CASSLGTVEQYF
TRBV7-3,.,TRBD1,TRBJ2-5,TGTGCCACCCCCTGGGACAGAGCTCAAGAGACCCAGTACTTC,CATPWDRAQETQYF
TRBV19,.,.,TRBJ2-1,TGTGCCAGTAGTAGGGGACTGGAGCAGTTCTTC,CASSRGLEQFF
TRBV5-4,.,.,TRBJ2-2,TGTGCCAGCAGCTTGGCGGTTAGCGGGAACACCGGGGAGCTGTTTTTT,CASSLAVSGNTGELFF
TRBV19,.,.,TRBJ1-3,TGTGCCAGTAGTATACAGGAAACTTCTGGAAACACCATATATTTT,CASSIQETSGNTIYF